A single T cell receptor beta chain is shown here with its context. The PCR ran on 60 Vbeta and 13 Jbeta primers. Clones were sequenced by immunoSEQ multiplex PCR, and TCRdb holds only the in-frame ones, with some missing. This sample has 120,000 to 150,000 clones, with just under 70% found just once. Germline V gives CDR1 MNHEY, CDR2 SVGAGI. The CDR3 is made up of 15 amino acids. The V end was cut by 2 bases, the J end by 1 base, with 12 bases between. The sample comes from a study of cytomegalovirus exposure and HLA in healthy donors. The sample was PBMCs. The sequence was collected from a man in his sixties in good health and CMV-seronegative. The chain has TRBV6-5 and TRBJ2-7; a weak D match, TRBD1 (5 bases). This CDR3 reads CASSYGVGASYEQYF. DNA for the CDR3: TGTGCCAGCAGTTACGGTGTAGGGGCGTCCTACGAGCAGTACTTC.